The entry below describes one TCR beta chain. Its specificity is unknown. This sample was taken from a study of T cell responses to AZD1222 COVID-19 vaccine. Generated by immunoSEQ multiplex PCR, the TCRdb table keeps only in-frame clones and is missing some. The top ten clones hold roughly 0.51% of a sample with approximately 270,000 clones, around 92% of them seen once. V shed 4 bases and J 4 bases; nucleotides not matched to a gene: 9. Germline values: CDR1 SGHTA, CDR2 FQGNSA. This CDR3 is built from 15 residues. Whole-study findings and limits: Following two doses of AZD1222, Spike-specific TCR breadth and depth rose.

This clonotype originated in an adult who received the AZD1222 COVID-19 vaccine. The rearrangement joins TRBV7-2 to TRBJ1-2, with 7 bases identical to TRBD1. The sequencing here drew on peripheral blood, taken 28 days after the second AZD1222 dose. CDR3 in amino acids: CASSSGRGRGYGYTF. The CDR3 nucleotides are TGTGCCAGCAGCTCAGGGAGGGGGCGAGGCTATGGCTACACCTTC.